Listed below are T cell receptor beta chains from one sample, sequenced in a study of blood T cell repertoires in COVID-19. Only in-frame clones appear in the TCRdb table, and some are missing; sequencing was by immunoSEQ multiplex PCR. The sample has about 200,000 clones, about 82% seen once. Input material: PBMCs or T cells enriched from blood (not recorded which). These receptors were collected from a man aged 35 to 55 with acute COVID-19. Each CDR3 is given with its conserved first and last residue. A D gene is named only where the DNA matches it firmly.

TRBD1,TRBV5-4,CASSEDRGGFLSGYTF
-,TRBV9,CASSVLALGHNEQFF
TRBD2,TRBV7-2,CASSSGVAGAYEQYF
TRBD2,TRBV27,CASREAGRSSYEQYF
-,TRBV5-1,CASMDSMYNEQFF
-,TRBV11-2,CASSPYRVQRNTEAFF
-,TRBV9,CASSVASVNQPQHF
TRBD2,TRBV9,CASSAPGTSGRGFYDEQFF
TRBD1,TRBV5-1,CASSSLQGADEAFF
TRBD1,TRBV5-1,CASSPYPDRGMYEQYF
-,TRBV19,CATRSGQIFNQPQHF
TRBD1,TRBV10-2,CASSTGQGRVDTQYF
-,TRBV27,CASSYFDRMGTEAFF
-,TRBV5-1,CASSLVETGELFF
TRBD1,TRBV2,CASSLGPGQGDNIQYF
-,TRBV2,CASRGSSYEQYF